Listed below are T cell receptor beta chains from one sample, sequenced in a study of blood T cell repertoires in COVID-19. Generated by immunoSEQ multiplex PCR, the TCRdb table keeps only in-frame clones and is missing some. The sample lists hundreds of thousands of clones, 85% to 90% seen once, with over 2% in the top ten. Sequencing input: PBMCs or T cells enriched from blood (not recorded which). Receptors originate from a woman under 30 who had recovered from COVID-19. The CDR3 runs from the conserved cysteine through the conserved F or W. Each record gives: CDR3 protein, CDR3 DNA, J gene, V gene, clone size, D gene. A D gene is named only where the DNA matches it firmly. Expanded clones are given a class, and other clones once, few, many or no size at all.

CASSEPRSADTQYF TGTGCCAGCAGTGAACCCAGGTCTGCAGATACGCAGTATTTT TRBJ2-3 TRBV2 . .
CASSLTPGGNQPQHF TGCGCCAGCAGTCTAACCCCCGGGGGCAATCAGCCCCAGCATTTT TRBJ1-5 TRBV23-1 . .
CASSHGQGSPGYEQYF TGTGCCAGCAGCCATGGACAGGGGTCACCCGGTTACGAGCAGTACTTC TRBJ2-7 TRBV5-6 . TRBD1
CASWYRDRSTEAFF TGTGCCAGCTGGTACAGGGATAGGAGCACTGAAGCTTTCTTT TRBJ1-1 TRBV6-5 . .
CSVRTSGGSVANEQFF TGCAGCGTTAGGACTAGCGGGGGCTCGGTGGCCAATGAGCAGTTCTTC TRBJ2-1 TRBV29-1 . TRBD2
CATSDSGTGGTEAFF TGTGCCACCAGTGATTCCGGGACAGGGGGCACTGAAGCTTTCTTT TRBJ1-1 TRBV24-1 . TRBD1
CASSEQGVEAFF TGTGCCAGCAGTGAACAGGGGGTTGAAGCTTTCTTT TRBJ1-1 TRBV2 . TRBD1
CASSEYNEQFF TGCGCCAGCAGCGAGTACAATGAGCAGTTCTTC TRBJ2-1 TRBV5-1 once .
CASSQGGTTYGYTF TGTGCCAGCAGCCAGGGAGGGACAACCTATGGCTACACCTTC TRBJ1-2 TRBV3-1/TRBV3-2 . .
CASRQDRVPYEQYF TGTGCCAGCAGACAGGACAGGGTGCCCTACGAGCAGTACTTC TRBJ2-7 TRBV28 . TRBD1
CASSMGQGGTQYF TGTGCCAGTAGTATGGGGCAGGGTGGGACCCAGTACTTC TRBJ2-5 TRBV19 . .
CATSDFASGWDEQFF TGTGCCACCAGTGATTTTGCTAGCGGGTGGGATGAGCAGTTCTTC TRBJ2-1 TRBV24-1 . TRBD2
CASSETGTSLSVQYF TGCGCCAGCAGTGAGACCGGGACTTCTTTAAGTGTGCAGTATTTT TRBJ2-3 TRBV5-1 . .
CASKGPGVNPGELFF TGTGCCAGTAAGGGGCCAGGGGTAAATCCGGGGGAGCTGTTTTTT TRBJ2-2 TRBV19 . .
CASSLRAPGGWSTDTQYF TGTGCCAGCAGCTTACGGGCTCCGGGGGGGTGGAGCACAGATACGCAGTATTTT TRBJ2-3 TRBV7-9 . TRBD2
CASSLIGGGDSYNEQFF TGTGCCAGCAGCCTCATAGGGGGGGGAGATTCCTACAATGAGCAGTTCTTC TRBJ2-1 TRBV28 . .
CASSVAGLSITDTQYF TGTGCCAGCAGCGTAGCGGGGTTGAGTATCACAGATACGCAGTATTTT TRBJ2-3 TRBV9 . .
CASSLRARGETQYF TGTGCCAGCAGCCTCAGGGCCCGCGGAGAGACCCAGTACTTC TRBJ2-5 TRBV25-1 . .